The rows below give T cell receptor beta chains drawn from one sample of a study of blood T cell repertoires in COVID-19. Some clones are missing from TCRdb's copy, which holds only in-frame ones; the method was immunoSEQ multiplex PCR. The sample comprises about 290,000 clones, 86% of which are singletons, and approximately 3% rests with the top ten. Sequenced material: peripheral blood. Receptors were obtained from a woman younger than 45 with active or convalescent COVID-19. The conserved cysteine and the conserved F or W are not part of the CDR3 here.

V gene | CDR3 protein
TRBV10-3 | AINGGGKYEQY
TRBV7-9 | ASSPPTGAGTDTQY
TRBV12-3/TRBV12-4 | ASRYGQGAGNT
TRBV6-1 | ASSRGGDSYEQY
TRBV4-3 | ASSRDGRDTEAF
TRBV24-1 | ATRGTSGSTGELF
TRBV3-1/TRBV3-2 | ASSQEAKTSDTEAF
TRBV4-3 | ASSQESQQSYGYT
TRBV10-3 | AIKGSLLYGYT
TRBV4-3 | ASSQDLDRTTGELF
TRBV19 | ASSILSGLFSYNEQF
TRBV7-3 | ASSFKSRPAEAF
TRBV5-1 | ASRVGGPLNYEQY
TRBV6-5 | ASSPLPDTQY
TRBV27 | ASRGLAGAYQETQY
TRBV30 | AWSEGGPETQY
TRBV18 | ASSPTGTGPPEQY
TRBV24-1 | ATGADFTDTQY
TRBV9 | ASSPRSGTTYNEQF
TRBV30 | AWSPEPGTGGYGYT
TRBV5-1 | ASSSPLSGQETQY
TRBV6-4 | ASSEGPGDGYT
TRBV10-1 | ASSEDVQGIGYT
TRBV7-2 | ASSLGTGNTEAF
TRBV6-6 | ASSPRRLAGGSYNEQF
TRBV18 | ASSRDSTFNSPLH
TRBV7-8 | ASSLGPAGSGNTIY
TRBV7-2 | ASSLNRVGTEAF
TRBV11-2 | ASSLSGLSAEAF
TRBV7-2 | ASSFGTDYYEQY
TRBV18 | ASSPWAEANEKLF
TRBV5-1 | ASISDSGNGYT
TRBV19 | ASSHISGTGPGTEAF